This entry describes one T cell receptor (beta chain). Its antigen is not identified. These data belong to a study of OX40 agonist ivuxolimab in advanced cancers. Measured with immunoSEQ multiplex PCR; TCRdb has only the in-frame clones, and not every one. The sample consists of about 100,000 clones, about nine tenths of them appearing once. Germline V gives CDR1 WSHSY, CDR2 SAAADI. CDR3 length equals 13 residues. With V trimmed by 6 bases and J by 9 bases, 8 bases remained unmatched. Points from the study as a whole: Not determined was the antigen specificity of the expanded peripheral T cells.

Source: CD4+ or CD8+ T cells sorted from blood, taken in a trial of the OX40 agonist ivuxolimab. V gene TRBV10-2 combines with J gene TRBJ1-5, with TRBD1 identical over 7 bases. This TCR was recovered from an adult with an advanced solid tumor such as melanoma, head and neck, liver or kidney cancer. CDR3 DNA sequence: TGCGCCAGCAGCTCGGGACAGTTGGGGCCCCAGCATTTT. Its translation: CASSSGQLGPQHF.